This TCR beta chain is drawn from a study of chemoradiotherapy in HPV16-positive cancers. Regarding the study as a whole: Only a couple of HPV16-positive patients supplied the functional HPV-specificity definition.

Repeated repertoire sampling spanned the course of chemoradiotherapy. Clones were sequenced by immunoSEQ multiplex PCR, and TCRdb holds only the in-frame ones, with some missing. The sample contains approximately 4,600 clones, roughly 90% of which appear only once. The CDR3 spans 11 residues. The germline CDR1 and CDR2 sequences are SGHDT and YYEEEE. Trimming took off 1 base at V and 5 bases at J, with 3 bases between the two ends. Note on this clone: Its antigen is not known.

The source of this sequence is a human donor with HPV-associated anogenital cancer. This specimen was tumor tissue, taken from a patient who underwent chemoradiotherapy. The gene calls are TRBV5-6 and TRBJ2-5; D is unclear. The CDR3 spells CASSLYETQYF. CDR3 bases: TGTGCCAGCAGCTTGTACGAGACCCAGTACTTC. Variable domain in full (rest from reference TRBV5-6 and TRBJ2-5): DAGVTQSPTHLIKTRGQQVTLRCSPKSGHDTVSWYQQALGQGPQFIFQYYEEEERQRGNFPDRFSGHQFPNYSSELNVNALLLGDSALYLCASSLYETQYFGPGTRLLVL.